This T cell receptor (beta chain) was found in a study of control samples from healthy donors and cancer patients. Sequencing used immunoSEQ multiplex PCR; TCRdb keeps in-frame clones, though not all of them. The sample consists of around 94,000 clones, approximately 93% of them appearing once. V was cut by 0 bases and J by 4 bases, with 10 bases left in between. Germline lookup yields CDR1 SGHRS and CDR2 YFSETQ. The CDR3 covers 14 residues. The V gene is TRBV5-1, the J gene TRBJ1-2, with D perhaps TRBD1 (6 bases). Sequencing used blood. The sequence was obtained from a woman in her 30s in good health. CDR3 sequence: CASSLDGTSYGYTF. The CDR3 nucleotides read TGCGCCAGCAGCTTGGATGGGACAAGCTATGGCTACACCTTC.